The 27 T cell receptor beta chains below were found in one sample sequenced in a study of T cell repertoires in cytomegalovirus infection. These receptors lack a known antigen. Each CDR3 protein is one row after TCRdb ran MiXCR on the reads. Of some 800,000 distinct CDR3 sequences listed, about 29% are singletons. The sample was cultured CD8+ T cells from PBMCs, taken from culture after CMV antigen stimulation. The receptor source for this set is a human donor in good health (CMV status not recorded). Some clones in this sample may be carry-over from other donors' samples.

In its sample, this clonotype was seen a few times. J is TRBJ2-3 and V is TRBV6-6; 10 nucleotides agree with TRBD2. Germline V gene lookup returns CDR1 MNHNY and CDR2 SVGAGI (reference sequence). CDR3 length: 15 amino acids. V trimming: 6 bases; J trimming: 2 bases; junction bases outside the gene matches: 5. The CDR3 DNA is TGTGCCAGCAGGCGGACTAGCGGACTCACAGATACGCAGTATTTT. This encodes CASRRTSGLTDTQYF.

This clonotype was counted between two and nine times. CDR3 bases: TGCGCCAGCAGGGCCGGAAACACCGGGGAGCTGTTTTTT. Translating it yields CASRAGNTGELFF. The rearrangement uses TRBV4-1 and TRBJ2-2, with unresolved D. The CDR3 has 13 amino acids. CDR1 and CDR2 from the germline V gene are MGHRA and YSYEKL. Trimming left V 6 bases short and J 2 bases short, with 7 bases between.

As for this clonotype: A read error may be the cause here, since a much bigger clone is one base away. The chain is built from TRBV7-9 and TRBJ2-1; possibly TRBD2 for D (6 bases). The J call may be in error: the DNA end matches TRBJ2-7 better. Germline CDR1 reads SEHNR; CDR2 reads FQNEAQ (reference sequence). The CDR3 loop spans 15 amino acids. CDR3 sequence reads: CASSPGVGLYNEQYF. CDR3 nucleotides: TGTGCCAGCAGCCCAGGAGTGGGACTGTACAATGAGCAGTACTTC.

V is TRBV2 and J is TRBJ2-1; D possibly corresponds to TRBD2 (5 bases). Germline V CDR1 and CDR2: SNHLY, FYNNEI. V lost 8 bases and J lost 6, with 11 bases in between. The CDR3 is 12 amino acids. The CDR3 here is CASEGEGNEQFF. CDR3 nucleotides: TGTGCCAGCGAGGGAGAGGGCAATGAGCAGTTCTTC. Looking up the rest from reference TRBV2 and TRBJ2-1 gives the full variable domain: EPEVTQTPSHQVTQMGQEVILRCVPISNHLYFYWYRQILGQKVEFLVSFYNNEISEKSEIFDDQFSVERPDGSNFTLKIRSTKLEDSAMYFCASEGEGNEQFFGPGTRLTVL.

The chain carries TRBV5-1 and TRBJ2-3, with TRBD2 matching 10 bases. This CDR3 is 19 amino acids long. Germline V CDR1 and CDR2: SGHRS, YFSETQ. Germline trimming cut 0 bases from V and 1 base from J; bases unmatched to any gene: 11. Here the CDR3 reads CASSLETSGETSGTDTQYF. In DNA, the CDR3 is TGCGCCAGCAGCTTGGAAACTAGCGGGGAGACCTCTGGCACAGATACGCAGTATTTT.

This clonotype has at least ten counts. V is TRBV7-2 and J is TRBJ2-2; D is unclear. Deletions cut 1 base from V and 0 bases from J, with 6 bases between. The germline CDR1 and CDR2 sequences are SGHTA and FQGNSA. The CDR3 length is 15 residues. Here the CDR3 reads CASSLVRPNTGELFF. Here the CDR3 DNA reads TGTGCCAGCAGCTTAGTCCGCCCGAACACCGGGGAGCTGTTTTTT.

This clonotype showed up just a few times. The chain couples TRBV19 to TRBJ2-7; D is unclear. V lost 5 bases and J 0 bases, leaving 11 bases between the germline ends. The CDR3 contains 14 residues. Germline values: CDR1 LNHDA, CDR2 SQIVND (reference sequence). The CDR3 region has the DNA TGTGCCAGTAGTGTGGTAGGAAGCTCCTACGAGCAGTACTTC. Protein product: CASSVVGSSYEQYF.

This chain joins TRBV11-3 and TRBJ2-1; D possibly corresponds to TRBD2 (6 bases). CDR3 size: 13 residues. Trimming took 2 bases from V and 6 from J, leaving 8 bases between them. Germline CDR1 and CDR2: SGHNT and YENEEA. The CDR3 is CASSLRTTNEQFF. The CDR3 DNA sequence: TGTGCCAGCAGCTTAAGGACTACCAATGAGCAGTTCTTC.

This clonotype was observed a handful of times. CDR3 sequence (DNA): TGTGCCAGCAGCCTGCTGACAGGGGGGACCTACAATGAGCAGTTCTTC. As protein: CASSLLTGGTYNEQFF. The gene calls are TRBV5-5 and TRBJ2-1, with 9 bases fitting TRBD1. This CDR3 spans 16 amino acids. Per the germline V gene, CDR1 is SGHKS and CDR2 is YYEKEE (reference sequence). V lost 4 bases to trimming and J lost 2 bases; unmatched junction nucleotides: 7.

This clonotype was seen a few times. This chain joins TRBV7-9 and TRBJ2-7; 9 positions agree with TRBD1. V gave up 0 bases and J gave up 5 bases; unmatched junction bases: 11. The germline V gene encodes CDR1 SEHNR and CDR2 FQNEAQ (reference sequence). The CDR3 spans 17 residues. The CDR3 bases are TGTGCCAGCAGCTTAGCCTGGCAGGGACAGGGAGGGGACGAGCAGTACGTC. This gives the protein CASSLAWQGQGGDEQYV.

There are a few counts of this clonotype. A junction boundary mismatches the germline segment, possibly from a read error. The chain carries TRBV7-6 and TRBJ2-5; D is unclear. The CDR3 consists of 14 residues. The germline V gene encodes CDR1 SGHVS and CDR2 FNYEAQ. CDR3 in DNA: TGTGCTAGCAGCTTAGGGCAGGCCGTCGAGACCCAGTACTTC. Amino acid sequence: CASSLGQAVETQYF.

The chain uses TRBV12-3 or TRBV12-4 and TRBJ2-7, with D unclear. V lost 6 bases and J 2 bases, leaving 8 bases between the germline ends. This CDR3 spans 12 amino acids. In DNA form, the CDR3 reads TGTGCCAGCAGCTCTTACCCCTACGAGCAGTACGTC. Its translation is CASSSYPYEQYV.

J is TRBJ2-7 and V is TRBV7-2; D ambiguous. Germline values: CDR1 SGHTA, CDR2 FQGNSA. The CDR3 is 13 amino acids. Trimming cost V 1 base and J 7 bases, with 11 bases left between them. The CDR3: CASSLEVAGEQYV. DNA of the CDR3: TGTGCCAGCAGCTTAGAGGTAGCAGGTGAGCAGTACGTC.

V usage is TRBV4-1 and J usage is TRBJ2-3; maybe TRBD2 (5 bases). This CDR3 is 15 amino acids long. V gave up 0 bases and J gave up 1 base, with 8 bases separating them. The germline gives CDR1 MGHRA, CDR2 YSYEKL. CDR3 DNA sequence: TGCGCCAGCAGCCAAGACAAGGAGGGCACAGATACGCAGTATTTT. It specifies CASSQDKEGTDTQYF.

In this sample, this clonotype turned up a few times. CDR3 sequence: CASNLAGEAETQYF. CDR3 in DNA: TGTGCCAGCAACCTAGCGGGGGAGGCAGAGACCCAGTACTTC. This sequence joins TRBV6-5 and TRBJ2-5, with 10 bases fitting TRBD2. V gave up 7 bases and J gave up 4 bases; unmatched junction bases: 6. Germline V gene sequence: CDR1 MNHEY, CDR2 SVGAGI. The CDR3 has 14 amino acids.

The gene calls are TRBV4-1 and TRBJ1-1; TRBD1 might be the D (5 bases). Trimming stripped 1 base from V and 5 bases from J, with 11 bases between. The CDR3 runs to 14 residues. Germline CDR1 is MGHRA and CDR2 is YSYEKL. The CDR3 spells CASSQGQAGTEAFF. The CDR3 DNA sequence: TGCGCCAGCAGCCAAGGGCAGGCAGGGACTGAAGCTTTCTTT.

The chain carries TRBV10-3 and TRBJ1-5; no clear D gene. Germline loops: CDR1 ENHRY, CDR2 SYGVKD. This CDR3 is 16 amino acids long. V shed 0 bases and J shed 6 bases, with 15 bases lying between them. The CDR3 protein is CAISESTEGMRQPQHF. In DNA, the CDR3 is TGTGCCATCAGTGAGTCGACCGAGGGAATGCGTCAGCCCCAGCATTTT.

This chain links TRBV2 with TRBJ2-1; D uncertain. The CDR3 runs 14 residues. CDR1 and CDR2 (germline): SNHLY, FYNNEI. V lost 1 base and J lost 13, with 17 bases in between. The CDR3 bases are TGTGCCAGCAGTGAAGGGCGGCTAGGCTTAGGACAGTTCTTC. It codes for CASSEGRLGLGQFF. Drawing the rest from reference TRBV2 and TRBJ2-1, the complete variable domain is EPEVTQTPSHQVTQMGQEVILRCVPISNHLYFYWYRQILGQKVEFLVSFYNNEISEKSEIFDDQFSVERPDGSNFTLKIRSTKLEDSAMYFCASSEGRLGLGQFFGPGTRLTVL.

V gene TRBV2 combines with J gene TRBJ2-7; D is possibly TRBD1 (6 bases). V lost 3 bases and J 5 bases, leaving 14 bases between the germline ends. The germline CDR1 and CDR2 sequences are SNHLY and FYNNEI. CDR3 length: 14 residues. The CDR3 DNA sequence: TGTGCCAGCAGTGAGACAGGCTTGGAGAACGAGCAGTACGTC. This encodes CASSETGLENEQYV.

This clonotype was found a few times. The chain recombines TRBV25-1 with TRBJ1-2; the D gene is possibly TRBD1 (6 bases). Trimming pared 3 bases from V and 4 bases from J, leaving 12 bases between. Germline loops: CDR1 MGHDK, CDR2 SYGVNS. This CDR3 spans 14 amino acids. CDR3 in DNA: TGTGCCAGCAGTGACTATCCGGACAGCTATGGCTACACCTTC. Its protein product is CASSDYPDSYGYTF.

V and J are TRBV15 and TRBJ1-1; no firm D call. The CDR3 has 16 residues. Germline CDR1 is LNHNV and CDR2 is YYDKDF (reference sequence). V shed 3 bases and J shed 0 bases, with 14 bases lying between them. In DNA form, the CDR3 reads TGTGCCACCAGCAGGGAGTATGGAGCTATGAACACTGAAGCTTTCTTT. It yields the protein CATSREYGAMNTEAFF.

This clonotype was picked up many times. The rearrangement uses TRBV7-2 and TRBJ1-1; D call uncertain. V shed 2 bases and J shed 4 bases, with 23 bases lying between them. This CDR3 has 18 residues. Germline values: CDR1 SGHTA, CDR2 FQGNSA. CDR3 amino acids: CASSLRAGDERRGTEAFF. Here the CDR3 DNA reads TGTGCCAGCAGCTTAAGAGCCGGTGATGAGAGACGGGGCACTGAAGCTTTCTTT. The full variable domain, in which reference TRBV7-2 and TRBJ1-1 provide the parts outside the CDR3, is GAGVSQSPSNKVTEKGKDVELRCDPISGHTALYWYRQSLGQGLEFLIYFQGNSAPDKSGLPSDRFSAERTGGSVSTLTIQRTQQEDSAVYLCASSLRAGDERRGTEAFFGQGTRLTVV.

At least ten counts were recorded for this clonotype. V usage is TRBV7-2 and J usage is TRBJ1-1; D is uncertain. V lost 0 bases and J 2 bases, leaving 10 bases between the germline ends. The CDR3 is 15 residues long. In germline, CDR1 is SGHTA, CDR2 FQGNSA. CDR3 residues: CASSLAPAGNTEAFF. The CDR3 nucleotides read TGTGCCAGCAGCTTAGCGCCCGCAGGAAACACTGAAGCTTTCTTT. The variable domain in full, with the rest retrieved from reference TRBV7-2 and TRBJ1-1, is GAGVSQSPSNKVTEKGKDVELRCDPISGHTALYWYRQSLGQGLEFLIYFQGNSAPDKSGLPSDRFSAERTGGSVSTLTIQRTQQEDSAVYLCASSLAPAGNTEAFFGQGTRLTVV.

The sample holds one count of this clonotype. V gene TRBV29-1 combines with J gene TRBJ1-1; maybe TRBD1 (6 bases). V lost 3 bases to trimming and J lost 4 bases, with 12 bases between them. The CDR3 has 13 amino acids. Germline V gene data show CDR1 as SQVTM and CDR2 as ANQGSEA. The CDR3 nucleotides read TGCAGCGTTGACCCGGGCAGGGGCACTGAAGCTTTCTTT. Translating it yields CSVDPGRGTEAFF.

The rearrangement uses TRBV4-1 and TRBJ1-6, with 12 bases aligning to TRBD1. The V segment lost 5 bases and the J segment 7 bases; nucleotides outside the gene matches: 6. The CDR3 is 16 amino acids. The germline CDR1 and CDR2 sequences are MGHRA and YSYEKL. CDR3 sequence reads: CASSNRDRGRNSPLHF. DNA of the CDR3: TGCGCCAGCAGCAACCGGGACAGGGGGCGAAATTCACCCCTCCACTTT.

This clonotype has more than one count but fewer than ten. V usage is TRBV18 and J usage is TRBJ1-2; D not resolved. Trimming left V 6 bases short and J 7 bases short, with 15 bases between. Germline CDR1 is KGHSH and CDR2 is LQKENI. The CDR3 sequence is 13 residues long. Here the CDR3 reads CASSPLGKGGYTF. CDR3 nucleotides: TGTGCCAGCTCGCCTTTGGGGAAGGGTGGCTACACCTTC.

In its sample, this clonotype was seen a few times. This chain links TRBV6-5 with TRBJ2-7; D might be TRBD1 (6 bases). V gave up 2 bases and J gave up 7 bases, with 12 bases separating them. This CDR3 spans 13 amino acids. Germline V gene lookup returns CDR1 MNHEY and CDR2 SVGAGI. DNA for the CDR3: TGTGCCAGCAGTTACCCAGGGGTAGGAGAGCAGTACTTC. Translating gives CASSYPGVGEQYF.